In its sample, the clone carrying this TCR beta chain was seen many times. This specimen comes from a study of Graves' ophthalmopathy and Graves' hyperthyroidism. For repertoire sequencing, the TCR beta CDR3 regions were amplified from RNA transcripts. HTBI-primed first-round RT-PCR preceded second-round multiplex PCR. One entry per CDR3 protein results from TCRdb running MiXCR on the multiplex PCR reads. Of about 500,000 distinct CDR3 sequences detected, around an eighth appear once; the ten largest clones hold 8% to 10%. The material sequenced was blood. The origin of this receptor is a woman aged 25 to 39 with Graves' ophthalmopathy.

The CDR3 region has the DNA TGTGCCACCCTGGGGGGACACAAAGAAGCTTTCTTT. Its translation is CATLGGHKEAFF. V and J are TRBV6-1 and TRBJ1-1; possible D gene TRBD1, 6 bases. This CDR3 region has 12 residues. CDR1 and CDR2 from the germline V gene are MNHNS and SASEGT. The V and J ends lost 10 bases and 8 bases respectively, with 17 bases between them.